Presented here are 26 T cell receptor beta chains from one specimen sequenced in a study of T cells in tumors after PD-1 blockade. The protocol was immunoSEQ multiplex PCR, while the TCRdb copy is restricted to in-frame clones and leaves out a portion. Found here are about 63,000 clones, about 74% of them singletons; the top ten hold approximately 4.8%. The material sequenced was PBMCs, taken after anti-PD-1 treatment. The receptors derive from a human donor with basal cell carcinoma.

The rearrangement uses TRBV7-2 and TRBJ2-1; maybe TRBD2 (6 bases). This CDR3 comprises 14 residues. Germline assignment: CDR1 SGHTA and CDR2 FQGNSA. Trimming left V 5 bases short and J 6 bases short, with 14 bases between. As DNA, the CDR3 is TGTGCCAGCAGCGGGGACTTTGTAGGCAATGAGCAGTTCTTC. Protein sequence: CASSGDFVGNEQFF.

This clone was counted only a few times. CDR3 loop: CASSQDPTGTTDTQYF. CDR3 DNA: TGTGCCAGCAGCCAAGACCCGACAGGGACCACAGATACGCAGTATTTT. This chain joins TRBV4-2 and TRBJ2-3; 7 bases match TRBD1. Trimming cost V 0 bases and J 2 bases; bases outside gene matches: 5. CDR3 length: 16 residues. Germline V lookup: CDR1 LGHNA, CDR2 YNFKEQ.

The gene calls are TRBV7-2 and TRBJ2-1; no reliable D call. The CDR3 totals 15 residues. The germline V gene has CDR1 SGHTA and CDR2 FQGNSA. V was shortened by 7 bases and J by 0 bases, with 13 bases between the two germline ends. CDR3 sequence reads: CASIPPGSSYNEQFF. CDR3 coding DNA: TGTGCCAGCATCCCTCCGGGCAGCTCCTACAATGAGCAGTTCTTC.

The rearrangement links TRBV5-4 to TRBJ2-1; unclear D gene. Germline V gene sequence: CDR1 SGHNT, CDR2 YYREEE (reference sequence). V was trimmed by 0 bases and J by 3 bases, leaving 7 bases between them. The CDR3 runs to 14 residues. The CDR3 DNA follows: TGTGCCAGCAGCTTGGCCGGAAGCTACAATGAGCAGTTCTTC. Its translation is CASSLAGSYNEQFF.

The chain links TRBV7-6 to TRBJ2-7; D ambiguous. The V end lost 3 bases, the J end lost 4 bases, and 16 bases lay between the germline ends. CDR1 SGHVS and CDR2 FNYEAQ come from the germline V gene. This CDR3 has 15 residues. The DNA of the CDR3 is TGTGCCAGCAGCTTGGGCGTTGCGAGCCCTTACGAGCAGTACTTC. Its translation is CASSLGVASPYEQYF.

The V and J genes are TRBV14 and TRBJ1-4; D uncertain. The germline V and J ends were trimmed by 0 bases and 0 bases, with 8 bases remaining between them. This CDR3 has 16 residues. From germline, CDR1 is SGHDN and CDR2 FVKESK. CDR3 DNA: TGTGCCAGCAGCCAAGATAGGCACCCAACTAATGAAAAACTGTTTTTT. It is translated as CASSQDRHPTNEKLFF. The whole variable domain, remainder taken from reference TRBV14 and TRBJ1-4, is EAGVTQFPSHSVIEKGQTVTLRCDPISGHDNLYWYRRVMGKEIKFLLHFVKESKQDESGMPNNRFLAERTGGTYSTLKVQPAELEDSGVYFCASSQDRHPTNEKLFFGSGTQLSVL.

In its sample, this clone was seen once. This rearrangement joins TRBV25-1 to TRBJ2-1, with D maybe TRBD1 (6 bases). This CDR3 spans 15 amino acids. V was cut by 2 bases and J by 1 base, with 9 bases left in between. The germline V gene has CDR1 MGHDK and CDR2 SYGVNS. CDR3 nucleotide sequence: TGTGCCAGCAGTGAAGACAGGAGATCCTACAATGAGCAGTTCTTC. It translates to CASSEDRRSYNEQFF.

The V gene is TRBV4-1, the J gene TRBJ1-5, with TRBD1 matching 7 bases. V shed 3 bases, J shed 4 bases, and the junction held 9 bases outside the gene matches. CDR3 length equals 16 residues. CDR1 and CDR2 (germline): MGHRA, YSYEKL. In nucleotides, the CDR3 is TGCGCCAGCAGCCAGGCAACGGGACAGCGGAATCAGCCCCAGCATTTT. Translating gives CASSQATGQRNQPQHF.

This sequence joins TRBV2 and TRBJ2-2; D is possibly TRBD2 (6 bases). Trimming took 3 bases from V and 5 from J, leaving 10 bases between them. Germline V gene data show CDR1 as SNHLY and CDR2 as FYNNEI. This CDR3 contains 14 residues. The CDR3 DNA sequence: TGTGCCAGCAGTGAGATGGGACTGACCGGGGAGCTGTTTTTT. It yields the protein CASSEMGLTGELFF.

CDR3 in amino acids: CASSLSDWEMNTEAFF. DNA for the CDR3: TGTGCCAGCAGCTTATCGGATTGGGAAATGAACACTGAAGCTTTCTTT. The rearrangement joins TRBV7-9 to TRBJ1-1; D is unclear. The CDR3 sequence is 16 residues long. Germline V gene sequence: CDR1 SEHNR, CDR2 FQNEAQ (reference sequence). V was clipped by 2 bases and J by 0 bases, with 13 bases between them.

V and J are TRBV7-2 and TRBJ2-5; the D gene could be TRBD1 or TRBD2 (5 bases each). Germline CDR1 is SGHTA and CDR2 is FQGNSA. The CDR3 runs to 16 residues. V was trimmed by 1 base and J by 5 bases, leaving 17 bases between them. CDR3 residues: CASSLGGGFPGETQYF. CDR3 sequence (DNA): TGTGCCAGCAGCTTAGGGGGCGGGTTTCCGGGCGAGACCCAGTACTTC.

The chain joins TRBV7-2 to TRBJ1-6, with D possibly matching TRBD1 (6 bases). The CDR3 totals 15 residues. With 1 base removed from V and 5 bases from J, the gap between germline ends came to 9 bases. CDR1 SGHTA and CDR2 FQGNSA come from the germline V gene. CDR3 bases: TGTGCCAGCAGCTTAGTACAGGGAGATAATTCACCCCTCCACTTT. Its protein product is CASSLVQGDNSPLHF. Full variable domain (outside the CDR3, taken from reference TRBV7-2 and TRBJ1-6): GAGVSQSPSNKVTEKGKDVELRCDPISGHTALYWYRQSLGQGLEFLIYFQGNSAPDKSGLPSDRFSAERTGGSVSTLTIQRTQQEDSAVYLCASSLVQGDNSPLHFGNGTRLTVT.

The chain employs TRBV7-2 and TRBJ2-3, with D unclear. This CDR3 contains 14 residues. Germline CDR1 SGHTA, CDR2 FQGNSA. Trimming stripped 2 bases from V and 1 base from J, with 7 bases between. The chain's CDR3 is CASSLTWGTDTQYF. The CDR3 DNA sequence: TGTGCCAGCAGCTTAACATGGGGCACAGATACGCAGTATTTT.

Here the CDR3 reads CASLTQGAYTEAFF. CDR3 bases: TGTGCCAGCCTCACCCAGGGGGCGTACACTGAAGCTTTCTTT. The chain uses TRBV2 and TRBJ1-1, with 8 bases fitting TRBD1. The CDR3 runs to 14 residues. Trimming removed 8 bases from V and 3 bases from J; junction bases left unmatched: 8. Germline lookup yields CDR1 SNHLY and CDR2 FYNNEI.

In nucleotides, the CDR3 is TGTGCCAGTAGTATAACGGGGGGCGGGGAGCAGTTCTTC. This gives the protein CASSITGGGEQFF. The chain is built from TRBV19 and TRBJ2-1, with D perhaps TRBD2 (7 bases). The V gene lost 2 bases and the J gene lost 10 bases, with 12 bases spanning the gap. Germline assignment: CDR1 LNHDA and CDR2 SQIVND (reference sequence). This CDR3 spans 13 amino acids.

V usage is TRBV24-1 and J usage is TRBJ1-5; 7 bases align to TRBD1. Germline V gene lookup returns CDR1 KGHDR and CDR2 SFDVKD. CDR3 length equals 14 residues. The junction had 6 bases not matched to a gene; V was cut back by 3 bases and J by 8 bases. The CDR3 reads CATSDARGKEPQHF. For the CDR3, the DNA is TGTGCCACCAGTGATGCCAGGGGGAAGGAGCCCCAGCATTTT.

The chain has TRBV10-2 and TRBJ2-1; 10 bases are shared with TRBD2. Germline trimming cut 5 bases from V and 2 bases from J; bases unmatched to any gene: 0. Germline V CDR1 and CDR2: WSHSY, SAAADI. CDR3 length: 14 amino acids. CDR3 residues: CASSTSGAYNEQFF. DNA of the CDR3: TGCGCCAGCAGTACTAGCGGGGCCTACAATGAGCAGTTCTTC.

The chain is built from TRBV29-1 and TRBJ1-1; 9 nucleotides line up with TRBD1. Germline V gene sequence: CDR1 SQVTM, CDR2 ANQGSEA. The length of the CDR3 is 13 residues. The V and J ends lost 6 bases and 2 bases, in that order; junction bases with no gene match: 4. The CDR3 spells CSVYRGPNTEAFF. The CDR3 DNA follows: TGCAGCGTGTACAGGGGGCCAAACACTGAAGCTTTCTTT. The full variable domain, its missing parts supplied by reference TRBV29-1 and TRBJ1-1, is SAVISQKPSRDICQRGTSLTIQCQVDSQVTMMFWYRQQPGQSLTLIATANQGSEATYESGFVIDKFPISRPNLTFSTLTVSNMSPEDSSIYLCSVYRGPNTEAFFGQGTRLTVV.

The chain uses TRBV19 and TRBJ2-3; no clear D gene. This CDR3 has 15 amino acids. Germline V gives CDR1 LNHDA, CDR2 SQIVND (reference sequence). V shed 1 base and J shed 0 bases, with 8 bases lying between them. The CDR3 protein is CASSIGASSTDTQYF. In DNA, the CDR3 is TGTGCCAGTAGTATAGGGGCGTCCAGCACAGATACGCAGTATTTT.

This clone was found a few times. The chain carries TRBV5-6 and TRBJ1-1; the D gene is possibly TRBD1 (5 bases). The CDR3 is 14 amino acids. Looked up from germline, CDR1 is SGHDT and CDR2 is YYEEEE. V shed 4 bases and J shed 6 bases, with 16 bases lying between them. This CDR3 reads CASSRGVSGAEAFF. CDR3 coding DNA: TGTGCCAGCAGCCGAGGGGTTTCGGGAGCTGAAGCTTTCTTT.

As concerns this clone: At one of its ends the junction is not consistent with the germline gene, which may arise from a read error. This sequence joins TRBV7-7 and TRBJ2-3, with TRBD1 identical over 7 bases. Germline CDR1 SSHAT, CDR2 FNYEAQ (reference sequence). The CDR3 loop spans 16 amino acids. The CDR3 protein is CASSLGPDRGTDTQYF. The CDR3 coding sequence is TGTGCTAGCAGCTTAGGGCCTGACAGGGGCACAGATACGCAGTATTTT.

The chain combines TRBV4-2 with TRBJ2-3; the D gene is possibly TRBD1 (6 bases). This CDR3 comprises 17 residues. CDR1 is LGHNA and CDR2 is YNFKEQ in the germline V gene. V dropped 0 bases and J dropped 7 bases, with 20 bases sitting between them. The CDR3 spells CASSQEPTGRSGNTQYF. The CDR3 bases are TGTGCCAGCAGCCAAGAACCCACAGGGCGTTCGGGGAATACGCAGTATTTT.

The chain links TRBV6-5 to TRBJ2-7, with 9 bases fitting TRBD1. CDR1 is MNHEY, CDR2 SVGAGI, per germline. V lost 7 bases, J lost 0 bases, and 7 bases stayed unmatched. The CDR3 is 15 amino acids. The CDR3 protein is CASTYRGRFSYEQYF. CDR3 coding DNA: TGTGCCAGCACCTACAGGGGGCGCTTCTCCTACGAGCAGTACTTC.

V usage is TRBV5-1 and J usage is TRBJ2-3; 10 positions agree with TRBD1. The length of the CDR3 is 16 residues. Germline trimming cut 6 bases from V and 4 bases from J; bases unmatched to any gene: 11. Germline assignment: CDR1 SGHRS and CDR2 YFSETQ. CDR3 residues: CASTSKPGQGSDTQYF. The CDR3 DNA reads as TGCGCCAGCACCTCCAAGCCGGGACAGGGGTCAGATACGCAGTATTTT.

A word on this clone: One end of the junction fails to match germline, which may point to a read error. CDR3: CASSSGTIHSEANVLTF. DNA for the CDR3: TGTGCCAGCAGCTCCGGGACAATCCACTCTGAGGCCAACGTCCTGACTTTC. J is TRBJ2-6 and V is TRBV7-9, with D perhaps TRBD1 (6 bases). This CDR3 has 17 amino acids. Looked up from germline, CDR1 is SEHNR and CDR2 is FQNEAQ (reference sequence).

The CDR3 here is CAISETSGGTTDTQYF. CDR3 nucleotides: TGTGCCATCAGTGAGACTAGCGGGGGGACCACAGATACGCAGTATTTT. The chain uses TRBV10-3 and TRBJ2-3; 12 bases are a match to TRBD2. Germline values: CDR1 ENHRY, CDR2 SYGVKD. The CDR3 is 16 residues long. The V segment lost 2 bases and the J segment 2 bases; nucleotides outside the gene matches: 2.